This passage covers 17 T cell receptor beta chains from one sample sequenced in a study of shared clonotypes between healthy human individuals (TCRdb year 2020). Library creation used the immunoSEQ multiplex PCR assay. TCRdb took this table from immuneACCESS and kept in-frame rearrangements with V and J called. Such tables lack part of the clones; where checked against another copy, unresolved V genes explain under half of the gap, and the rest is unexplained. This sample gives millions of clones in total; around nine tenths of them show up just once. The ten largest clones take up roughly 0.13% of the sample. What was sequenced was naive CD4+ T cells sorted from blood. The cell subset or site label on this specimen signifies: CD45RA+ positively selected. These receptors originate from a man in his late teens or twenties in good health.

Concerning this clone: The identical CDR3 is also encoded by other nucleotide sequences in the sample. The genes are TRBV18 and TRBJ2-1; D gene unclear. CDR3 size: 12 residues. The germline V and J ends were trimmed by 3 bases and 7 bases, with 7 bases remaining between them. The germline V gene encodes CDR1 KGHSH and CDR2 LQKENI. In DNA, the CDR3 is TGTGCCAGCTCACCTCGCAGAAATGAGCAGTTCTTC. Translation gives CASSPRRNEQFF.

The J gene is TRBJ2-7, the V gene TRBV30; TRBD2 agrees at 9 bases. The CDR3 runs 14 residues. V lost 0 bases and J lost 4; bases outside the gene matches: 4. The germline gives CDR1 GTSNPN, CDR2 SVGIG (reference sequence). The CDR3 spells CAWSVGTSQYEQYF. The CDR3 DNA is TGTGCCTGGAGTGTAGGGACTAGCCAGTACGAGCAGTACTTC.

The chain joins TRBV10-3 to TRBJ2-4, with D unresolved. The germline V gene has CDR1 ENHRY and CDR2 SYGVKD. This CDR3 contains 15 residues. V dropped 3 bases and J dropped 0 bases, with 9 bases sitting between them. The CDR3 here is CAISDPTVAKNIQYF. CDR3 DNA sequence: TGTGCCATCAGTGACCCGACGGTAGCCAAAAACATTCAGTACTTC.

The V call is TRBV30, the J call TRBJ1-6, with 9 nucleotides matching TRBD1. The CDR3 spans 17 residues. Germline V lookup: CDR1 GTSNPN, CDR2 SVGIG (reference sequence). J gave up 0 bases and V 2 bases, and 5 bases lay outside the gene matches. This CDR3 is CAWSTGQGSSYNSPLHF. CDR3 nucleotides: TGTGCCTGGAGTACCGGACAGGGGAGCTCCTATAATTCACCCCTCCACTTT.

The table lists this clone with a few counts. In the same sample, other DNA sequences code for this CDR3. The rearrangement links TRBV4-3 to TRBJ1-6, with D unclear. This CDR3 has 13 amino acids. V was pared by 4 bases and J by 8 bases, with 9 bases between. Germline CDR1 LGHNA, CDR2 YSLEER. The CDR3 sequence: CASSLERDSPLHF. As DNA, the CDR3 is TGCGCCAGCAGCCTCGAACGAGATTCACCCCTCCACTTT.

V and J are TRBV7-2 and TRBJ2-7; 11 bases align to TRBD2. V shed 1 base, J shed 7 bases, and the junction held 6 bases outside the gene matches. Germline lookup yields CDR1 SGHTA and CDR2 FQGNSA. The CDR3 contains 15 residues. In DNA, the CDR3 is TGTGCCAGCAGCTTAGTCGGACTAGCGGGCGATGAGCAGTACTTC. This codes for CASSLVGLAGDEQYF.

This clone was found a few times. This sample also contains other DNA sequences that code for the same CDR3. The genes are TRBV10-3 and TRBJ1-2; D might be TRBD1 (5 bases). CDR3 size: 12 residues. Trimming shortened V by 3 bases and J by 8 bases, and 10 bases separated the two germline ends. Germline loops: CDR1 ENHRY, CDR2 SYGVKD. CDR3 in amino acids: CAISEPGEGYTF. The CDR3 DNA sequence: TGTGCCATCAGTGAACCGGGGGAGGGCTACACCTTC.

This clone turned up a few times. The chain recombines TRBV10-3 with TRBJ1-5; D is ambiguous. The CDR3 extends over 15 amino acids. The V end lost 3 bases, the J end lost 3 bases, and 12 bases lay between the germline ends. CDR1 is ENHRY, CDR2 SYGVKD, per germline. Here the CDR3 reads CAISDPDGNNQPQHF. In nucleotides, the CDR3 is TGTGCCATCAGTGATCCCGACGGAAACAATCAGCCCCAGCATTTT.

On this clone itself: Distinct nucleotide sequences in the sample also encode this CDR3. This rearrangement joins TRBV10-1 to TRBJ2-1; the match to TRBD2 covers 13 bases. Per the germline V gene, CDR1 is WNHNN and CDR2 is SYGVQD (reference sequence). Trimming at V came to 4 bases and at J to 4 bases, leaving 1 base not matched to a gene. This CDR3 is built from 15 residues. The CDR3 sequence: CASSGGLAGYNEQFF. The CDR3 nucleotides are TGCGCCAGCAGTGGGGGACTAGCGGGATACAATGAGCAGTTCTTC.

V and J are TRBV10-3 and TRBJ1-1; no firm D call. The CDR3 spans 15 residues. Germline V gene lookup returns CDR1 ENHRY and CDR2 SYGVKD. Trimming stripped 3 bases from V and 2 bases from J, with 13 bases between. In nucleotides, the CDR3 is TGTGCCATCAGTGACCCATCGACGGGAAACACTGAAGCTTTCTTT. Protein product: CAISDPSTGNTEAFF.

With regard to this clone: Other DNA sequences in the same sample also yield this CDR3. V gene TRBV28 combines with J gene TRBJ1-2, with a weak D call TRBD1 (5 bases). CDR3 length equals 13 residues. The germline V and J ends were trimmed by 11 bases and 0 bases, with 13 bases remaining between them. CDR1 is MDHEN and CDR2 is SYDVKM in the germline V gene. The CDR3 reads CASNGGANYGYTF. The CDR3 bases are TGTGCCTCTAACGGGGGGGCTAACTATGGCTACACCTTC.

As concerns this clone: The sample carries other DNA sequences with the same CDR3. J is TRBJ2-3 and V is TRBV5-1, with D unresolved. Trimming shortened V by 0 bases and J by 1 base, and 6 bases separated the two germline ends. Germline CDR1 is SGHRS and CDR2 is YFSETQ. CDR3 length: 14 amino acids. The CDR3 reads CASSLGPGTDTQYF. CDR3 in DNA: TGCGCCAGCAGCTTGGGGCCGGGCACAGATACGCAGTATTTT.

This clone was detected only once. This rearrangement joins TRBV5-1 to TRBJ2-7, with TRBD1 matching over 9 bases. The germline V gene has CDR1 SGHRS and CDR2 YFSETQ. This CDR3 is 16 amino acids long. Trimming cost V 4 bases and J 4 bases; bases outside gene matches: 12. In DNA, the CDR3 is TGCGCCAGCAGCGCTACCCCCGGGACAGGGTTTTACGAGCAGTACTTC. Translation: CASSATPGTGFYEQYF.

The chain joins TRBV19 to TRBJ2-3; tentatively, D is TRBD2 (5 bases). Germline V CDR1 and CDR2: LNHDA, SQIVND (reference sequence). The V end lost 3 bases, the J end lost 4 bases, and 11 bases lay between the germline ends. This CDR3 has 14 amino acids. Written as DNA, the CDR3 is TGTGCCAGTAGTATGCGGGTCGGCCCAGATACGCAGTATTTT. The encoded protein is CASSMRVGPDTQYF.

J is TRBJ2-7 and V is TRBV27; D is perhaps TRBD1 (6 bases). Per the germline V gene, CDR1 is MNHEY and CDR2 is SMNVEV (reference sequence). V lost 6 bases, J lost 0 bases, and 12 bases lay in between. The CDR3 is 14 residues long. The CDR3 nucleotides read TGTGCCAGCAGGTCAGGGGTCGGCTCCTACGAGCAGTACTTC. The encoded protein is CASRSGVGSYEQYF.

CDR3 amino acids: CASSYSRATVNSPLHF. CDR3 DNA sequence: TGTGCCAGCAGTTACTCGAGGGCTACAGTCAATTCACCCCTCCACTTT. V is TRBV6-5 and J is TRBJ1-6; D unclear. Germline CDR1 reads MNHEY; CDR2 reads SVGAGI. Trimming removed 0 bases from V and 7 bases from J, with 13 bases in between. There are 16 residues in the CDR3.

CDR3: CASSRDDEQYF. The CDR3 region has the DNA TGTGCCAGCAGCAGGGACGACGAGCAGTACTTC. The chain has TRBV6-5 and TRBJ2-7; D possibly uses TRBD1 or TRBD2 (5 bases each). Germline V gene data show CDR1 as MNHEY and CDR2 as SVGAGI. CDR3 length: 11 amino acids. V lost 6 bases and J 5 bases, leaving 8 bases between the germline ends.